The T cell receptor beta chain under discussion was sequenced for a study of monozygotic twins with inflammatory bowel disease. Overall study results and limits: The study found lower TCRbeta diversity (inverse Simpson) in IBD patients than in healthy co-twins.

Reprocessing the 5' RACE reads, TCRdb reports a single entry for every CDR3 protein and omits DNA. There are more than 300,000 distinct CDR3 sequences in the sample, with just over 2.5% held by the top ten. The CDR3 runs to 14 residues. Germline V gene lookup returns CDR1 SEHNR and CDR2 FQNEAQ (reference sequence). To note about this clonotype: Its antigen is unknown.

This clonotype was obtained from a human donor with ulcerative colitis or Crohn's disease, or a healthy co-twin of an affected twin (not recorded which). The chain employs TRBV7-9 and TRBJ1-1; the D gene TCRdb calls, TRBD1, cannot be checked with no DNA. Source material: blood. The CDR3 reads CASSQQGLGTEAFF. The complete variable domain, with remaining parts taken from reference TRBV7-9 and TRBJ1-1, reads DTGVSQNPRHKITKRGQNVTFRCDPISEHNRLYWYRQTLGQGPEFLTYFQNEAQLEKSRLLSDRFSAERPKGSFSTLEIQRTEQGDSAMYLCASSQQGLGTEAFFGQGTRLTVV.